Below are 12 T cell receptor beta chains sequenced from a single sample in a study of OX40 agonist ivuxolimab in advanced cancers. Profiling relied on immunoSEQ multiplex PCR, and the TCRdb table lists in-frame clones only, not all of them. The sample contains about 77,000 clones, about 85% of which appear only once. The material sequenced was CD4+ or CD8+ T cells sorted from blood, taken in a trial of the OX40 agonist ivuxolimab. Receptors originate from an adult with an advanced solid tumor such as melanoma, head and neck, liver or kidney cancer.

The chain couples TRBV5-6 to TRBJ1-5; 7 bases are shared with TRBD1. CDR1 and CDR2 from the germline V gene are SGHDT and YYEEEE. Germline trimming cut 4 bases from V and 3 bases from J; bases unmatched to any gene: 7. This CDR3 spans 15 amino acids. The CDR3 loop reads CASSNWGQFNQPQHF. CDR3 DNA: TGTGCCAGCAGCAACTGGGGACAGTTCAATCAGCCCCAGCATTTT.

V gene TRBV7-9 combines with J gene TRBJ2-7; 10 bases are shared with TRBD1. The trim removed 2 bases at V and 5 bases at J, leaving 6 bases unmatched. Germline CDR1 is SEHNR and CDR2 is FQNEAQ (reference sequence). This CDR3 comprises 15 residues. As DNA, the CDR3 is TGTGCCAGCAGCTTACTCGGGACAGGGGACAACGAGCAGTACTTC. Its protein is CASSLLGTGDNEQYF. Drawing the rest from reference TRBV7-9 and TRBJ2-7, the complete variable domain is DTGVSQNPRHKITKRGQNVTFRCDPISEHNRLYWYRQTLGQGPEFLTYFQNEAQLEKSRLLSDRFSAERPKGSFSTLEIQRTEQGDSAMYLCASSLLGTGDNEQYFGPGTRLTVT.

The J gene is TRBJ1-5, the V gene TRBV30, with D uncertain. Germline V gives CDR1 GTSNPN, CDR2 SVGIG (reference sequence). V dropped 2 bases and J dropped 2 bases, with 16 bases sitting between them. The CDR3 has 16 residues. CDR3 residues: CAWSPAGRAGNQPQHF. The CDR3 DNA sequence: TGTGCCTGGAGTCCCGCGGGAAGGGCGGGCAATCAGCCCCAGCATTTT.

J is TRBJ1-6 and V is TRBV28, with TRBD1 as a possible D gene (5 bases). Germline CDR1 MDHEN, CDR2 SYDVKM. The CDR3 is 14 amino acids. V lost 7 bases, J lost 10 bases, and 17 bases lay in between. DNA for the CDR3: TGTGCCAGCACCCCCTCCAGGGTAGGATCACCCCTCCACTTT. This codes for CASTPSRVGSPLHF.

The J gene is TRBJ1-2, the V gene TRBV27; TRBD1 aligns across 9 bases. Germline loops: CDR1 MNHEY, CDR2 SMNVEV (reference sequence). The V segment lost 5 bases and the J segment 3 bases; nucleotides outside the gene matches: 7. This CDR3 is 15 amino acids long. CDR3 sequence (DNA): TGTGCCAGCAGTCCAACGACAGGGGGGTACTATGGCTACACCTTC. Its protein is CASSPTTGGYYGYTF.

V gene TRBV6-6 combines with J gene TRBJ2-1; weak D call: TRBD1 (6 bases). This CDR3 is 15 amino acids long. V was trimmed by 6 bases and J by 4 bases, leaving 16 bases between them. Germline assignment: CDR1 MNHNY and CDR2 SVGAGI (reference sequence). The DNA of the CDR3 is TGTGCCAGCAGATACAGGGATTCCAATTACAATGAGCAGTTCTTC. It encodes CASRYRDSNYNEQFF.

This clone was detected once. The chain joins TRBV14 to TRBJ2-3; tentatively, D is TRBD1 or TRBD2 (5 bases each). The CDR3 loop spans 16 amino acids. V was trimmed by 4 bases and J by 3 bases, leaving 17 bases between them. Germline-derived CDR1 and CDR2 are SGHDN and FVKESK. CDR3 loop: CASSPLGRGVTDTQYF. CDR3 coding DNA: TGTGCCAGCAGCCCTCTAGGTAGGGGAGTAACAGATACGCAGTATTTT. Filled out from reference TRBV14 and TRBJ2-3, the complete variable domain reads EAGVTQFPSHSVIEKGQTVTLRCDPISGHDNLYWYRRVMGKEIKFLLHFVKESKQDESGMPNNRFLAERTGGTYSTLKVQPAELEDSGVYFCASSPLGRGVTDTQYFGPGTRLTVL.

This chain connects TRBV2 to TRBJ2-3, with 7 nucleotides matching TRBD1. CDR3 length: 14 amino acids. The germline V gene encodes CDR1 SNHLY and CDR2 FYNNEI. The J segment lost 1 base and the V segment lost 5 bases, leaving 3 bases of the junction unmatched. The CDR3 sequence: CASSHDRGTDTQYF. The DNA of the CDR3 is TGTGCCAGCAGTCACGACAGGGGCACAGATACGCAGTATTTT. The variable domain in full, with the rest retrieved from reference TRBV2 and TRBJ2-3, is EPEVTQTPSHQVTQMGQEVILRCVPISNHLYFYWYRQILGQKVEFLVSFYNNEISEKSEIFDDQFSVERPDGSNFTLKIRSTKLEDSAMYFCASSHDRGTDTQYFGPGTRLTVL.

The V and J genes are TRBV18 and TRBJ2-1, with TRBD2 identical over 8 bases. Per germline, CDR1 KGHSH and CDR2 LQKENI. CDR3 size: 15 residues. V was clipped by 2 bases and J by 8 bases; unmatched bases: 8. The CDR3 protein is CASSPVGLGLHEQFF. In DNA form, the CDR3 reads TGTGCCAGCTCACCAGTGGGACTAGGGTTGCATGAGCAGTTCTTC.

The chain joins TRBV2 to TRBJ1-5; unclear D gene. Germline V gene sequence: CDR1 SNHLY, CDR2 FYNNEI. V gave up 1 base and J gave up 4 bases, with 8 bases separating them. The CDR3 runs 14 residues. CDR3 protein: CASSEGRVNQPQHF. Here the CDR3 DNA reads TGTGCCAGCAGTGAAGGGAGGGTAAATCAGCCCCAGCATTTT.

This sequence joins TRBV5-1 and TRBJ2-5; no definite D call. The V gene lost 0 bases and the J gene lost 5 bases, with 14 bases spanning the gap. The CDR3 sequence is 15 residues long. Germline CDR1 is SGHRS and CDR2 is YFSETQ. CDR3 sequence: CASSLAFGLEETQYF. Written as DNA, the CDR3 is TGCGCCAGCAGCTTGGCGTTCGGGTTAGAGGAGACCCAGTACTTC.

This chain links TRBV4-3 with TRBJ1-6, with D uncertain. V dropped 2 bases and J dropped 9 bases, with 14 bases sitting between them. Germline values: CDR1 LGHNA, CDR2 YSLEER. This CDR3 is built from 15 residues. The CDR3 region is CASSQKDPPISPLHF. CDR3 in DNA: TGCGCCAGCAGCCAAAAGGACCCCCCGATTTCACCCCTCCACTTT.